This T cell receptor (beta chain) was observed in a study of identical twins. Study-level findings and limits: Weaker excess sharing between twins was seen in beta out-of-frame sequences.

Only a few counts were recorded for this clonotype. Its target is not known. TCRdb itself ran the 5' RACE reads through MiXCR, one entry per CDR3 protein. The profile shows approximately 600,000 distinct CDR3 sequences, about 7.6% of them singletons. V dropped 0 bases and J dropped 0; count of bases not matched to a gene: 6. In germline, CDR1 is MGHRA, CDR2 YSYEKL. This CDR3 is 19 amino acids long. Another study also made use of these data, one on yellow fever vaccine responses in identical twins.

The sequencing sample was made of PBMCs. V is TRBV4-1 and J is TRBJ1-3; 12 bases align to TRBD1. The receptor comes from a woman in her late teens or twenties in good health. For the CDR3, the DNA is TGCGCCAGCAGCCAAGATTGGGGACAGGGGGCATTCTCTGGAAACACCATATATTTT. Its translation is CASSQDWGQGAFSGNTIYF.